The clone carrying this T cell receptor (beta chain) was counted a few times. Its antigen is unidentified. This was the immunoSEQ v3 assay. Here immunoSEQ multiplex PCR was the method, and the copy in TCRdb shows in-frame clones only, minus some. The data show 45,000 to 50,000 clones, with about two thirds seen just once and roughly 5.6% held by the top ten. The data stem from a study of TIL therapy for anti-PD-1-resistant metastatic lung cancer. Whole-study findings and limits: Many TIL product clones were absent from baseline tumor, suggesting clonal contraction.

The time point denotes: pre-treatment sample, taken before nivolumab and TIL therapy. Pleural nodules or supraclavicular lymph nodes made up most of the excised metastases sampled. The CDR3 length is 18 residues. Per the germline V gene, CDR1 is SGHTA and CDR2 is FQGNSA. The V gene end was trimmed by 2 bases and the J gene end by 0 bases; junction bases not matched to a gene: 10. The TCR sequence derives from a person between 30 and 80 years old with non-small cell lung cancer. The source was tumor tissue, collected at baseline. The rearrangement uses TRBV7-2 and TRBJ2-7; 10 bases align to TRBD2. CDR3 coding DNA: TGTGCCAGCAGCTTAAGAACTAGCGGGAAAAGGTTCTCCTACGAGCAGTACTTC. Translation gives CASSLRTSGKRFSYEQYF.